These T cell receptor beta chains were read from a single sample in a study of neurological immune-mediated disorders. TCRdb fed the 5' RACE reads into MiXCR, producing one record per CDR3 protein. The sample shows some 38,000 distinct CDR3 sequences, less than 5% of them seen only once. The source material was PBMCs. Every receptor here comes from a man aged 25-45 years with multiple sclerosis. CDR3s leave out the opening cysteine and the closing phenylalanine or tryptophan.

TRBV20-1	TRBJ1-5	SARVVGGLQPQH
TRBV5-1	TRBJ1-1	ASSPQGAGTEAF
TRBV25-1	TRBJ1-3	ASSELDSSGNTIY
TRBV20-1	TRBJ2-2	SASQGEAGELF
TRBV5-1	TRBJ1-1	ASSSTGTEAF
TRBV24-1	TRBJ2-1	ATTGQTYNEQF
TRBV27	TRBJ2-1	ASSLSRQGAYNEQF
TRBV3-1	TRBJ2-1	ASSRGQGSYNEQF
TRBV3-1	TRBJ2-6	ASSQDQFSGANVLT
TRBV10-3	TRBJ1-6	AINWTGTNSPLH
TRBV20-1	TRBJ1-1	SAREFGEWRNTEAF
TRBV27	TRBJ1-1	ASSPSDRGWSEAF
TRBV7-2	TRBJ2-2	ASSSTGGSTGELF
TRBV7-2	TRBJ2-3	ASSFGDIRADTQY
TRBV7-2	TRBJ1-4	ASSLVLEEEKLF
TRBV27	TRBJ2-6	ASSLIGSGANVLT
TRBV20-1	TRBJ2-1	SARSRGLDEQF